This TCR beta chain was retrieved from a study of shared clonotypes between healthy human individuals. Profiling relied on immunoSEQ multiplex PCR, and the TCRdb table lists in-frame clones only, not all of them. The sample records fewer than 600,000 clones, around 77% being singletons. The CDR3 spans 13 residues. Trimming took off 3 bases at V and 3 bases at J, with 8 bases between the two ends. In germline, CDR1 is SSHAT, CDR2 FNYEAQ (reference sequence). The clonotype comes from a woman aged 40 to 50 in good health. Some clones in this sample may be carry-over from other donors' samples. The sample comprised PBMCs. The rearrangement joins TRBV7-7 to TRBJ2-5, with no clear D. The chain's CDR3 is CASSLFGEETQYF. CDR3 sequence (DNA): TGTGCCAGCAGCTTGTTTGGGGAAGAGACCCAGTACTTC.